This T cell receptor (beta chain) was identified in a study of blood T cells in healthy people across ages. Then a second PCR, running roughly 7 to 11 cycles, was carried out with a sample-barcoded 5' primer and a J-beta primer mix. TCRdb re-derived calls from the 5' RACE reads in MiXCR, one entry per CDR3 protein. The repertoire holds hundreds of thousands of distinct CDR3 sequences, with 58% as singletons. Researchers report isolating at least 6 million PBMCs per sample. The extraction recovered at least 6 micrograms of total RNA per sample. The study, taken as a whole, reports: Per million T cells, TCR beta diversity dropped about linearly as age rose.

In its sample, this clonotype was seen a few times. Its specificity is not known. The CDR3 totals 15 residues. Trimming removed 2 bases from V and 4 bases from J; junction bases left unmatched: 6. Germline CDR1 is MNHEY and CDR2 is SVGAGI. The chain links TRBV6-5 to TRBJ1-2, with 8 bases matching TRBD1. The clonotype originates from a man aged 25 to 40 in good health. The specimen was blood. The CDR3 bases are TGTGCCAGCAGTTACGGACCAGGGGGCGGCTATGGCTACACCTTC. Translation gives CASSYGPGGGYGYTF.